Following are 2 T cell receptor beta chains from one sample sequenced in a study of PD-L1 blockade in urothelial cancer. Specified time point: pretreatment peripheral blood. The protocol was immunoSEQ multiplex PCR, while the TCRdb copy is restricted to in-frame clones and leaves out a portion. The repertoire holds over 35,000 clones, with roughly 92% as singletons. This specimen consisted of PBMCs, obtained around atezolizumab (anti-PD-L1) treatment. These receptors all stem from a woman aged 55-70 years with urothelial cancer.

The chain uses TRBV25-1 and TRBJ2-3; 7 bases are shared with TRBD1. This CDR3 has 17 amino acids. Germline trimming cut 4 bases from V and 1 base from J; bases unmatched to any gene: 11. CDR1 MGHDK and CDR2 SYGVNS come from the germline V gene. The CDR3, as DNA: TGTGCCAGCAGTGCCCTACAGGGGATGGGGGGCACAGATACGCAGTATTTT. This codes for CASSALQGMGGTDTQYF.

The CDR3 protein is CASSRLAATSTDTQYF. CDR3 sequence (DNA): TGTGCCAGCAGCCGGCTAGCGGCAACTAGCACAGATACGCAGTATTTT. The chain carries TRBV7-9 and TRBJ2-3; 7 bases map to TRBD2. Germline CDR1 is SEHNR and CDR2 is FQNEAQ (reference sequence). The CDR3 has 16 amino acids. The V segment lost 5 bases and the J segment 0 bases; nucleotides outside the gene matches: 8. Combining the CDR3 with reference TRBV7-9 and TRBJ2-3 gives the whole variable domain DTGVSQNPRHKITKRGQNVTFRCDPISEHNRLYWYRQTLGQGPEFLTYFQNEAQLEKSRLLSDRFSAERPKGSFSTLEIQRTEQGDSAMYLCASSRLAATSTDTQYFGPGTRLTVL.